This T cell receptor beta chain came from a study of T cell repertoires in cytomegalovirus infection. About the research overall: Public signatures in TCR beta pointed to CMV infection and matching HLA type. Study-wide points: Carriage of CMV together with the relevant HLA was identifiable through cumulative public TCR beta family frequency. In two of eight donors, the top clonotype was HLA-C-restricted CMV-specific.

Each CDR3 protein gets one entry after TCRdb re-called the reads with MiXCR. The sample includes about 740,000 distinct CDR3 sequences, 35% seen only once; the top ten take roughly 2.9%. CDR1 is SGHKS, CDR2 YYEKEE, per germline (reference sequence). The CDR3 contains 16 residues. Turning to this clonotype: Its antigen remains unknown. The junction departs from the called germline gene at one end, perhaps through a read error.

J is TRBJ2-1 and V is TRBV5-5, with 8 positions matching TRBD1. The sequenced sample consisted of PBMCs. This clonotype originated in a human donor in good health (CMV status not recorded). Some clones in this sample may be carry-over from other donors' samples. In DNA form, the CDR3 reads TGTGCAAGCAGTACCGACTCGGACAGGGTCTACAAGGAGCAGTTCTTC. Translated: CASSTDSDRVYKEQFF.